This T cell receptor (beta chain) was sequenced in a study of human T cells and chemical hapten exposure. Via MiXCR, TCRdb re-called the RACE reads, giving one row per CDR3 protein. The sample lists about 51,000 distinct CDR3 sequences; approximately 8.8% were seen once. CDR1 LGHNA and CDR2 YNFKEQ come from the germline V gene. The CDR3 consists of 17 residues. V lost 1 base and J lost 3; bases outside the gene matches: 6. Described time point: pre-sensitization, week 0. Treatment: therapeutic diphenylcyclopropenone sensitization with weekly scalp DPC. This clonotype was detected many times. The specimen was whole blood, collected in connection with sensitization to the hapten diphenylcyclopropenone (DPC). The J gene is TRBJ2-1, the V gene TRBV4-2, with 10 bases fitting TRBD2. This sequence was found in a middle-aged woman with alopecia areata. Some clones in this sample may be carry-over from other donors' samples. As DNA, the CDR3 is TGTGCCAGCAGCCAAGTATCTAGCGGGGGCTTCTACAATGAGCAGTTCTTC. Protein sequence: CASSQVSSGGFYNEQFF.